This TCR beta chain was sequenced for a study of blood T cell repertoires in COVID-19. About the research overall: Acute-phase and convalescent COVID-19 samples originated in the United States, Italy and Spain. Sample material is recorded as cDNA or gDNA derived from T cells, B-cell-depleted T cells, or PBMCs.

Under the authors' procedure: Estimates of nucleated cell counts were drawn from the amplification of reference gene primers. The method was immunoSEQ multiplex PCR; TCRdb's version includes in-frame clones alone and lacks a portion of them. V, J and clone size derive from that table, while D and trimming were established from the DNA sequence. The table has 150,000 to 200,000 clones, around 79% seen once. The germline V gene encodes CDR1 SGDLS and CDR2 YYNGEE. Trimming removed 0 bases at V and 8 bases at J, with 12 bases between. The CDR3 sequence is 14 residues long. Input material: peripheral blood. The receptor was isolated from a man aged 55-75 years with active or convalescent COVID-19. The V call is TRBV9, the J call TRBJ2-1; D perhaps matches TRBD2 (5 bases). CDR3 amino acids: CASSVGVEGDEQFF. CDR3 DNA sequence: TGTGCCAGCAGCGTAGGGGTAGAGGGCGATGAGCAGTTCTTC.